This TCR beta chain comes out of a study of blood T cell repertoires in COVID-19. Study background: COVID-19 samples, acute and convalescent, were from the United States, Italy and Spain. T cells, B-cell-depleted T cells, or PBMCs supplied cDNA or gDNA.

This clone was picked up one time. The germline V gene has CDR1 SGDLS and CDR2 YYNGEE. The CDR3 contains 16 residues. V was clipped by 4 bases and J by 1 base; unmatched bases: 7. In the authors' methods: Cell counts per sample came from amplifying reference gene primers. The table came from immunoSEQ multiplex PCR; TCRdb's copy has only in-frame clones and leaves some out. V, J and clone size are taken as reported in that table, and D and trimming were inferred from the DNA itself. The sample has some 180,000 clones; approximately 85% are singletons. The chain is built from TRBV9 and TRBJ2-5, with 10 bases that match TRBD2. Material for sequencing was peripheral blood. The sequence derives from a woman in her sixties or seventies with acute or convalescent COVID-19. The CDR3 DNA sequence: TGTGCCAGCAGCCCTGGACTAGCGGAGTTCCAAGAGACCCAGTACTTC. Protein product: CASSPGLAEFQETQYF.